This entry describes one T cell receptor (beta chain). The protocol was immunoSEQ multiplex PCR, while the TCRdb copy is restricted to in-frame clones and leaves out a portion. The sample contains about 110,000 clones, around nine tenths of which appear only once. This entry is derived from a study of T cell responses to AZD1222 COVID-19 vaccine. The CDR3 runs to 18 residues. Germline CDR1 and CDR2: LNHDA and SQIVND (reference sequence). V was cut by 7 bases and J by 4 bases, with 25 bases left in between. The input for sequencing was peripheral blood, taken on day 0 of AZD1222 vaccination. The receptor comes from an adult in good health. V gene TRBV19 combines with J gene TRBJ2-2; D may be TRBD1 (8 bases). Here the CDR3 reads CASNPSDRAGVGTGELFF. As DNA, the CDR3 is TGTGCCAGTAACCCTTCGGACAGGGCGGGGGTCGGCACCGGGGAGCTGTTTTTT.